What follows is one TCR beta chain and its context. Its matching antigen is unknown. The J segment lost 6 bases and the V segment lost 5 bases, leaving 12 bases of the junction unmatched. CDR3 length: 15 amino acids. The germline V gene has CDR1 MDHEN and CDR2 SYDVKM. This sample is part of a study of cytomegalovirus exposure and HLA in healthy donors. Study details: Genotyping of some 400 donors showed that 80% to 85% belonged to the Caucasian-associated ancestry cluster.

General study results and limits: Most TCR beta V segments were productive about 90% or about 30% of the time in an earlier analysis.

Amplification used 60 Vbeta primers and 13 Jbeta primers. Measured with immunoSEQ multiplex PCR; TCRdb has only the in-frame clones, and not every one. The sample has about 86,000 clones, about three quarters seen once. The receptor's source is a man between 60 and 75 years old in good health and CMV-seronegative. Sequencing used PBMCs. J is TRBJ1-1 and V is TRBV28; 7 positions agree with TRBD1. This CDR3 reads CASSTTGANFPEAFF. The CDR3 bases are TGTGCCAGCAGTACTACAGGGGCTAATTTTCCTGAAGCTTTCTTT.